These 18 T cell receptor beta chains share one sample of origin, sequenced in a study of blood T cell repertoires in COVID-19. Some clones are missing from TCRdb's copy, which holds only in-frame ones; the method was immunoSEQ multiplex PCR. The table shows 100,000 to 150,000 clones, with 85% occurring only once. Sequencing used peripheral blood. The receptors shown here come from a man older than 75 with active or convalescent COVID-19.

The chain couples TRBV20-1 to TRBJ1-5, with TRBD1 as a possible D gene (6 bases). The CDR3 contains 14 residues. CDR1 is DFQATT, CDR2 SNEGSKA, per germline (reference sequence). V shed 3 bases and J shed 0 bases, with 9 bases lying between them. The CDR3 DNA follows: TGCAGTGCTAGTGACAGGTTTAGCAATCAGCCCCAGCATTTT. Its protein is CSASDRFSNQPQHF.

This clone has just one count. CDR3 nucleotide sequence: TGTGCCAGTAGTCCGACCAGAGCGGCCCAAGAGACCCAGTACTTC. Its translation is CASSPTRAAQETQYF. The chain uses TRBV19 and TRBJ2-5, with a tentative D call TRBD2 (5 bases). The germline CDR1 and CDR2 sequences are LNHDA and SQIVND (reference sequence). This CDR3 is built from 15 residues. Trimming stripped 5 bases from V and 1 base from J, with 14 bases between.

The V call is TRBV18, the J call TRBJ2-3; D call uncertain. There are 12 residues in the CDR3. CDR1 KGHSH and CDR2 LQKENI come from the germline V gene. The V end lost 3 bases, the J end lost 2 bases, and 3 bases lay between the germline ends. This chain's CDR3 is CASSPYTDTQYF. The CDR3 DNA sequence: TGTGCCAGCTCACCCTACACAGATACGCAGTATTTT.

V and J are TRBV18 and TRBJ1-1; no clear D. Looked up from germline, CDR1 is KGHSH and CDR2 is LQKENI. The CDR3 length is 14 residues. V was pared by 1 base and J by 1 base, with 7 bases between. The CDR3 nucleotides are TGTGCCAGCTCACCACTTGGAGAGAACACTGAAGCTTTCTTT. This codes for CASSPLGENTEAFF.

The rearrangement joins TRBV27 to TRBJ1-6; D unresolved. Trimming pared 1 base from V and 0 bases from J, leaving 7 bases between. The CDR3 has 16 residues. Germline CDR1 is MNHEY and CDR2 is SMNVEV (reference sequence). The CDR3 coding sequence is TGTGCCAGCAGTTTATGGGCAACCTCCTATAATTCACCCCTCCACTTT. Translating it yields CASSLWATSYNSPLHF.

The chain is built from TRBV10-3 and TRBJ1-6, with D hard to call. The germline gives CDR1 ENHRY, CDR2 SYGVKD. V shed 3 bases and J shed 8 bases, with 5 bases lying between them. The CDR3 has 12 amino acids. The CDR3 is CAISDVDSPLHF. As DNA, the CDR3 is TGTGCCATCAGTGACGTCGATTCACCCCTCCACTTT.

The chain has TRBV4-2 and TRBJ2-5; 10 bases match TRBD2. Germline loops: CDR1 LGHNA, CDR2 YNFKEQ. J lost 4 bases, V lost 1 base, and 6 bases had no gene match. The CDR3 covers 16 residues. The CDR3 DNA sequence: TGTGCCAGCAGCCAAGTCTCTAGCGGGGGAGGAGAGACCCAGTACTTC. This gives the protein CASSQVSSGGGETQYF.

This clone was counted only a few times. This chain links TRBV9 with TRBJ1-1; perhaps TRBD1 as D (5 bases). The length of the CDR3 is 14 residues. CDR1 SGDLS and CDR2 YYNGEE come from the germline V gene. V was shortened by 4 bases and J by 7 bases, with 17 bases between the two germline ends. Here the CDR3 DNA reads TGTGCCAGCAGCCCACGGGCGTGGAGGGGTGAAGCTTTCTTT. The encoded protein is CASSPRAWRGEAFF.

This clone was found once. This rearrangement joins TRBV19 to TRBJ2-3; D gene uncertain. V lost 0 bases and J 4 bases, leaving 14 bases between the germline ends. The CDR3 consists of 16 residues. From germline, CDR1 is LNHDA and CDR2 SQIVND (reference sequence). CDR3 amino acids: CASSIEPNSRSDTQYF. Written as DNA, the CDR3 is TGTGCCAGTAGTATAGAACCCAACAGTCGATCAGATACGCAGTATTTT.

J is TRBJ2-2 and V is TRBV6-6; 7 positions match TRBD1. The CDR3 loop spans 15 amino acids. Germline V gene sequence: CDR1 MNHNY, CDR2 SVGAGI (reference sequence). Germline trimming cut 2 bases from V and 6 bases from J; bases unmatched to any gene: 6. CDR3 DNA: TGTGCCAGCAGTTACCTCACAGGGGAAGCCGGGGAGCTGTTTTTT. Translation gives CASSYLTGEAGELFF.

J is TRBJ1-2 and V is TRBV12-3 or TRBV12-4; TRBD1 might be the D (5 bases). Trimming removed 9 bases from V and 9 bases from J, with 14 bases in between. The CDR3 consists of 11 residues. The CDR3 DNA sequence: TGTGCCAGTTATTACAGGAACAGCTACACCTTC. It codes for CASYYRNSYTF.

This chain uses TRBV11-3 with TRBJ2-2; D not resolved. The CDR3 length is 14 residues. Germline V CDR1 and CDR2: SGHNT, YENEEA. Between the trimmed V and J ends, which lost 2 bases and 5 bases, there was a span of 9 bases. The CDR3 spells CASSLSQATGELFF. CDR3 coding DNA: TGTGCCAGCAGCTTATCCCAGGCAACCGGGGAGCTGTTTTTT.

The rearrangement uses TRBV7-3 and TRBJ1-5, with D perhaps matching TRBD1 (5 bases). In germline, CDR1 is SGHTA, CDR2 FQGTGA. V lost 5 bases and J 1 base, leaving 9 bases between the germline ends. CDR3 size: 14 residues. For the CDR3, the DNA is TGTGCCAGCAGCCCCGGGGGAAGCAATCAGCCCCAGCATTTT. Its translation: CASSPGGSNQPQHF. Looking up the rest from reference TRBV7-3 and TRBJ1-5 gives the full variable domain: GAGVSQTPSNKVTEKGKYVELRCDPISGHTALYWYRQSLGQGPEFLIYFQGTGAADDSGLPNDRFFAVRPEGSVSTLKIQRTERGDSAVYLCASSPGGSNQPQHFGDGTRLSIL.

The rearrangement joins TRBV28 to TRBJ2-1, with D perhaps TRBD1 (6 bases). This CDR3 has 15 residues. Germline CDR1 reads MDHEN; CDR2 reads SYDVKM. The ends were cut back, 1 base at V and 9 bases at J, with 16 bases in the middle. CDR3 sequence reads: CASSLYLMQGGEQFF. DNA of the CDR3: TGTGCCAGCAGTTTATACCTGATGCAAGGGGGTGAGCAGTTCTTC.

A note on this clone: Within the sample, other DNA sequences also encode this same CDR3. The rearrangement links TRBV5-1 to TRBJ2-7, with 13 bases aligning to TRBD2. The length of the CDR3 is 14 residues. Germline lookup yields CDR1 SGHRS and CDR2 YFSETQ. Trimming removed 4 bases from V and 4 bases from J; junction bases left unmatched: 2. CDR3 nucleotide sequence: TGCGCCAGCAGCGAGGGACTAGCGGGATACGAGCAGTACTTC. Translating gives CASSEGLAGYEQYF.

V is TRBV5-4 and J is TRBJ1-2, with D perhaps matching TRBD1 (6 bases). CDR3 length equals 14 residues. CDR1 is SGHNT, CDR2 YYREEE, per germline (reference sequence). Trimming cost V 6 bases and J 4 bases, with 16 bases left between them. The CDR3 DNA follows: TGTGCCAGCACCCAAACAGGGTTCGGCTATGGCTACACCTTC. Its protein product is CASTQTGFGYGYTF.

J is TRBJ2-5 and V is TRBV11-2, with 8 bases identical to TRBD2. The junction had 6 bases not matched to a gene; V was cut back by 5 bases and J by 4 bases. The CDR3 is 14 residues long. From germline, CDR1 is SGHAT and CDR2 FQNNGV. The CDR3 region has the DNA TGTGCCAGCAGCCCGAGCGGGAGCGGAGAGACCCAGTACTTC. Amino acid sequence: CASSPSGSGETQYF.

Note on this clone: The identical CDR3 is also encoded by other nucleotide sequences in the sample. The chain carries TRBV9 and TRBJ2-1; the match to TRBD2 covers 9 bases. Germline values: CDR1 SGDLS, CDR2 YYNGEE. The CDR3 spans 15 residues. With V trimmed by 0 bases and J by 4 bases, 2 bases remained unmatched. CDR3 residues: CASSVGSGGYNEQFF. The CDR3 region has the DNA TGTGCCAGCAGCGTAGGGAGCGGGGGGTACAATGAGCAGTTCTTC.